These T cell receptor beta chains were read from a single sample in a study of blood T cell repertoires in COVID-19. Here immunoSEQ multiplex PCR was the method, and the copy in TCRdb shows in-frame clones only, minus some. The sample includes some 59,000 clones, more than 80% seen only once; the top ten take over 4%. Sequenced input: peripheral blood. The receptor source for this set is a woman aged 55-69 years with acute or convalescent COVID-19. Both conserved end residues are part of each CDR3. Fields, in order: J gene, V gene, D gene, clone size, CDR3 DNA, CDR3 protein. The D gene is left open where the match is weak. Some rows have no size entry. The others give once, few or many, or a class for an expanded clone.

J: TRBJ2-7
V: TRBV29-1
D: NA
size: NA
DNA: TGCAGCGTTGAAGATCGTAGGCAGGGCGGCGAGCAGTACTTC
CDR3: CSVEDRRQGGEQYF

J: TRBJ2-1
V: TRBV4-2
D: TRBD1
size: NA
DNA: TGTGCCAGCAGCGTAACCGGGACAGGCCTCAATGAGCAGTTCTTC
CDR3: CASSVTGTGLNEQFF

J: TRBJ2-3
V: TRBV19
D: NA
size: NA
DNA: TGTGCCAGTAGTATAGATCCGGGAACTAGCACAGATACGCAGTATTTT
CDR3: CASSIDPGTSTDTQYF

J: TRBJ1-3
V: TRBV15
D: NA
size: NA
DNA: TGTGCCACCAGCAGAGATCGGTTCTCTGGAAACACCATATATTTT
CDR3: CATSRDRFSGNTIYF

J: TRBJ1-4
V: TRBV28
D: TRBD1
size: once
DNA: TGTGCCAGCGGACTACAGGGGGCAACTAATGAAAAACTGTTTTTT
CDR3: CASGLQGATNEKLFF

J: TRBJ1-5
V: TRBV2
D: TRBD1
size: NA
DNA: TGTGCCAGCAGTGAAGCGTGGGGACAGGGGCCCAATCAGCCCCAGCATTTT
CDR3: CASSEAWGQGPNQPQHF

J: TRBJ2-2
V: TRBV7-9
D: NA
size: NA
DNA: TGTGCCAGCAGCTTTAGCGGAACGAACACCGGGGAGCTGTTTTTT
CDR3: CASSFSGTNTGELFF

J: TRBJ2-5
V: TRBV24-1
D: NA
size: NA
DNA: TGTGCCACCAGTGACCCCAGCCCAGGGGACGGTCGTGAGACCCAGTACTTC
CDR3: CATSDPSPGDGRETQYF

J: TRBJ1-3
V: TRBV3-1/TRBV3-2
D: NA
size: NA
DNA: TGTGCCAGCAGCCAAGGGGCAGCCTCTGGAAACACCATATATTTT
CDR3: CASSQGAASGNTIYF

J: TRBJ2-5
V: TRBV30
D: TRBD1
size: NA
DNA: TGTGCCTGCAGTCGACAGGGGTTGCGGGAGACCCAGTACTTC
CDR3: CACSRQGLRETQYF

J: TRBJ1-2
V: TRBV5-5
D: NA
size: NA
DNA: TGTGCCAGCAGCCTAGGTGTCCGGGGAGAGGCTAACTATGGCTACACCTTC
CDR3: CASSLGVRGEANYGYTF

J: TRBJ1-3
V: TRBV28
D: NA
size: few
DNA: TGTGCCAGCAGTTTTGGGAGCTCTGGAAACACCATATATTTT
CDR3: CASSFGSSGNTIYF

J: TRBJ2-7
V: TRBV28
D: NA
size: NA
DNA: TGTGCCAGCAGTTTAACACTATACGAGCAGTACTTC
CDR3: CASSLTLYEQYF

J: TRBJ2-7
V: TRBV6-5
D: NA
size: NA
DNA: TGTGCCAGCAGTCCCAGTCCCCTTCACTCCTACGAGCAGTACTTC
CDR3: CASSPSPLHSYEQYF

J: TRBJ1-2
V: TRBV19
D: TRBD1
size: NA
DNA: TGTGCCAGTAGTATAGAAGGGACAGGGGGCGATGGCTACACCTTC
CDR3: CASSIEGTGGDGYTF

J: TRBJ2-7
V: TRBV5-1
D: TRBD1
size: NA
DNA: TGCGCCAGCAGGCGTACAGGGGGCGGCGGTGAAAACGAGCAGTACTTC
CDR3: CASRRTGGGGENEQYF

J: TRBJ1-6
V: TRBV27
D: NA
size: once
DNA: TGTGCCAGCAGCGCAGGCAACCTCGGGATTTCACCCCTCCACTTT
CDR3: CASSAGNLGISPLHF

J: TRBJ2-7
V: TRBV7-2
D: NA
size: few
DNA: TGTGCCAGCAGCGTTGACAGAGACTACGAGCAGTACTTC
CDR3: CASSVDRDYEQYF

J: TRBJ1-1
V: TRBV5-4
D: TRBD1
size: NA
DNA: TGTGCCAGCAGCCCACAGGGGGGAGACACTGAAGCTTTCTTT
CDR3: CASSPQGGDTEAFF

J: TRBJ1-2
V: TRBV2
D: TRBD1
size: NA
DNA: TGTGCCAGCTTGGGACAGACGTTGTATGGCTACACCTTC
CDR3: CASLGQTLYGYTF

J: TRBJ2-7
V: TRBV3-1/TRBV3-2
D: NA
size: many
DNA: TGTGCCAGCAGCCAAGCCAACGGAGCCGAGCAGTACTTC
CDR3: CASSQANGAEQYF

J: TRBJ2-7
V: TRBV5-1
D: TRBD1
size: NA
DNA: TGCGCCAGCAGCTCCCCGACAGGGGCTCCCTACACTAAGGACGAGCAGTACTTC
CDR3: CASSSPTGAPYTKDEQYF

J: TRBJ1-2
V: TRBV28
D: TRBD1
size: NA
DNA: TGTGCCAGCATCCGGACAGGGGGAGATGGCTACACCTTC
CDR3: CASIRTGGDGYTF

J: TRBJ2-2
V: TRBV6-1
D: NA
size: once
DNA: TGTGCCAGCAGTGAAATTGCGGGGTATAACACCGGGGAGCTGTTTTTT
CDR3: CASSEIAGYNTGELFF

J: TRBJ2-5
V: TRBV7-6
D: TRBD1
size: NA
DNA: TGTGCCAGCACCCCAGGGCAGGGGGCACGAGAGACCCAGTACTTC
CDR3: CASTPGQGARETQYF

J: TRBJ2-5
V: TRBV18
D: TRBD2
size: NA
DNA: TGTGCCAGCTCACCTATTAGGACTAGCGGGCAGCCGGAAGAGACCCAGTACTTC
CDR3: CASSPIRTSGQPEETQYF

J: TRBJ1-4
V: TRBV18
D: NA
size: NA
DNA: TGTGCCAGCTCGCCAGGAAAAGGAGACAGGTCTGGAAAACTGTTTTTT
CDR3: CASSPGKGDRSGKLFF

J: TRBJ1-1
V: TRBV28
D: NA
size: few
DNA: TGTGCCAGCAGATACACGGAGACTGAAGCTTTCTTT
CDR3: CASRYTETEAFF

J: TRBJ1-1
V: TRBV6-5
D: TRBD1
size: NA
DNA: TGTGCCAGCAGTTACTTCCCCCGGACAGGAGGCCCTGAAGCTTTCTTT
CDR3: CASSYFPRTGGPEAFF

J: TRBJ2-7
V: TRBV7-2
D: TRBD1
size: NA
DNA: TGTGCCAGCAGCTTAAGGGCAGGGGGCCTGTACGAGCAGTACTTC
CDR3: CASSLRAGGLYEQYF

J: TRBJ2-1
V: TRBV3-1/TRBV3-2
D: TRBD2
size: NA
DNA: TGTGCCAGCAGCCACGGACTAGCGGGTGGTGAGCAGTTCTTC
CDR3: CASSHGLAGGEQFF

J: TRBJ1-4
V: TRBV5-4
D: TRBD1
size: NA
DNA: TGTGCCACCAAACAGGGGGAGGGCGAAAAACTGTTTTTT
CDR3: CATKQGEGEKLFF

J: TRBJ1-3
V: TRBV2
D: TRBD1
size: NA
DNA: TGTGCCAGCAGCCGGACAGGGATGGGGAACACCATATATTTT
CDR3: CASSRTGMGNTIYF

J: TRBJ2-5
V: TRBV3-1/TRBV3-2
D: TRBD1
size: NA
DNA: TGTGCCAGCAGCCGTCCTGACAGGGGGAGGGAGACCCAGTACTTC
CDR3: CASSRPDRGRETQYF

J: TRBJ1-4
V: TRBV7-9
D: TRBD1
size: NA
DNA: TGTGCCAGCAGCTTAGAAGGGACAGGGAATGAAAAACTGTTTTTT
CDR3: CASSLEGTGNEKLFF

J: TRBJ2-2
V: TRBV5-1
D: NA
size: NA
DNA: TGCGCCAGCAGCTCTTCGAACACCGGGGAGCTGTTTTTT
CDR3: CASSSSNTGELFF

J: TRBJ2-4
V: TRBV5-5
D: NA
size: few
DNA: TGTGCCAGCAGCTTGGGCAGGGGATCCAAAAACATTCAGTACTTC
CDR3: CASSLGRGSKNIQYF

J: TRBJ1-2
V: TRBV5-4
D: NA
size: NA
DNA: TGTGCCAGCAGCTTGAGTGGGGGGTATGGCTACACCTTC
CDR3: CASSLSGGYGYTF

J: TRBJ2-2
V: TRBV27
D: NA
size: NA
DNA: TGTGCCAGCAGTTTATTTCTCGGAGTGGGGGGAAACACCGGGGAGCTGTTTTTT
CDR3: CASSLFLGVGGNTGELFF

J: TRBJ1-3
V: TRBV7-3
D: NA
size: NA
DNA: TGTGCCAGCAGCTCCGACAGAAACACCATATATTTT
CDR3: CASSSDRNTIYF

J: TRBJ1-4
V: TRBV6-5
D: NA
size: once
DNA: TGTGCCAGCACCAGGACAGATACTACTGAAAAACTGTTTTTT
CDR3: CASTRTDTTEKLFF

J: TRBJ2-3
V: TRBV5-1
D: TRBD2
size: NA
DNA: TGCGCCAGCAGCAGGGCTAGCGGGAGTGAAACGCAGTATTTT
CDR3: CASSRASGSETQYF

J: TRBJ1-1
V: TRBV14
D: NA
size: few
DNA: TGTGCCAGCAGCGGGCAGATGAACACTGAAGCTTTCTTT
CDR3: CASSGQMNTEAFF

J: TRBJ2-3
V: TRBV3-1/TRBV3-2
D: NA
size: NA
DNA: TGTGCCAGCAGCCAAGCGGATACGCAGTATTTT
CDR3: CASSQADTQYF

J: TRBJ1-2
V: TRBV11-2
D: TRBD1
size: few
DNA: TGTGCCAGCAGCTTAGGTAGGGACAGGACCTATGGCTACACCTTC
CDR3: CASSLGRDRTYGYTF

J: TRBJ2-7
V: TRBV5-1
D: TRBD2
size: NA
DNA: TGCGCCAGCAGCTTAACTAGCGGGACGGGCGAGCAGTACTTC
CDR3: CASSLTSGTGEQYF

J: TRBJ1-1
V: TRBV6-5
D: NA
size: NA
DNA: TGTGCCAGCAGTCCCTCGGGGGTTGCGGTAGCTTTCTTT
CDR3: CASSPSGVAVAFF

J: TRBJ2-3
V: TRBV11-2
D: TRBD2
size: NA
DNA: TGTGCCAGCAGGGTGAGGGGCGGGGGGCAGAACACAGATACGCAGTATTTT
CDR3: CASRVRGGGQNTDTQYF

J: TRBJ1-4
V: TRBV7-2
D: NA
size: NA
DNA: TGTGCCAGCAGCTTAACGCCAGGGAGGACTAATGAAAAACTGTTTTTT
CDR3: CASSLTPGRTNEKLFF

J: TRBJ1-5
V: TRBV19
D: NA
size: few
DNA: TGTGCCACCGCGAGTAGCAATCAGCCCCAGCATTTT
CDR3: CATASSNQPQHF

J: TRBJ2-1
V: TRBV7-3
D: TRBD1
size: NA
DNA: TGTGCCAGCAGCTTATCACAGGGGTCCTACAATGAGCAGTTCTTC
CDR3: CASSLSQGSYNEQFF

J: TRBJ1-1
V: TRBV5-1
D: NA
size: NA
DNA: TGCGCCAGCAGCTCACAGGGGAACACTGAAGCTTTCTTT
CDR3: CASSSQGNTEAFF

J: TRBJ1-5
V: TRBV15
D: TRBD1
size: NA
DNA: TGTGCCACCAGCAGCAGGGGGAATCAGCCCCAGCATTTT
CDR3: CATSSRGNQPQHF

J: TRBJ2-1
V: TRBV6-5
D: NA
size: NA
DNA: TGTGCCAGCATGACGTTAAGGATCGGGGATGAGCAGTTCTTC
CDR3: CASMTLRIGDEQFF